This TCR beta chain was sequenced in a study of CD8 T cells in ankylosing spondylitis. Regarding the study as a whole: There was a TCR beta motif, made of fewer than 10 highly homologous variants, that appeared characteristic of ankylosing spondylitis blood. Matched ankylosing spondylitis synovial fluid reportedly showed significant enrichment of disease-linked clones. Certain motif variants had earlier appeared in reactive arthritis synovial fluid and blood. Disease-linked clones were CD8+ and relatively rare in peripheral blood.

Trimming took 7 bases from V and 2 from J, leaving 18 bases between them. The CDR3 consists of 15 residues. Germline lookup yields CDR1 SNHLY and CDR2 FYNNEI. Regarding this clonotype: What it recognizes is unknown.

It was by quantitative 5'-RACE with molecular barcodes that TCR beta libraries were made. MiXCR, run by TCRdb on the 5' RACE reads, gives a single entry per CDR3 protein. This sample has roughly 470,000 distinct CDR3 sequences, with 20% to 30% found just once. The sample consisted of blood, either unsorted or a sorted T cell fraction (not recorded which). The receptor's source is a male donor with ankylosing spondylitis. The chain combines TRBV2 with TRBJ2-7, with a possible D match to TRBD1 (6 bases). CDR3 residues: CASTPMRTATYEQYF. In DNA form, the CDR3 reads TGTGCCAGCACCCCCATGAGGACAGCAACCTACGAGCAGTACTTC.